This T cell receptor beta chain was recovered during a study of shared clonotypes between healthy human individuals. About the study: Donor composition was two women and a few men, aged 18 to 49. Findings of the study overall: Sampling was confined to blood; repertoires within tissues likely differ.

The CDR3 has 16 residues. Trimming cost V 4 bases and J 8 bases; bases outside gene matches: 11. Germline CDR1 reads SNHLY; CDR2 reads FYNNEI. Turning to this clone: Its cognate antigen is unknown.

PCR replicates from unsorted PBMC used 250 to 300 ng DNA, and this amount was approximately 30,000 T cell genomes. Unsorted PBMCs provided DNA that was sequenced on ten immunoSEQ deep assay plates. Measured with immunoSEQ multiplex PCR; TCRdb has only the in-frame clones, and not every one. The table includes about 600,000 clones, roughly four fifths detected once. This clonotype was sampled from a woman between 35 and 50 years old in good health. Some clones in this sample may be carry-over from other donors' samples. This chain links TRBV2 with TRBJ2-1; 10 bases are a match to TRBD2. Material: PBMCs. The CDR3 region is CASSGPPRTSGYEQFF. CDR3 coding DNA: TGTGCCAGCAGTGGACCCCCTAGGACTAGCGGTTATGAGCAGTTCTTC.